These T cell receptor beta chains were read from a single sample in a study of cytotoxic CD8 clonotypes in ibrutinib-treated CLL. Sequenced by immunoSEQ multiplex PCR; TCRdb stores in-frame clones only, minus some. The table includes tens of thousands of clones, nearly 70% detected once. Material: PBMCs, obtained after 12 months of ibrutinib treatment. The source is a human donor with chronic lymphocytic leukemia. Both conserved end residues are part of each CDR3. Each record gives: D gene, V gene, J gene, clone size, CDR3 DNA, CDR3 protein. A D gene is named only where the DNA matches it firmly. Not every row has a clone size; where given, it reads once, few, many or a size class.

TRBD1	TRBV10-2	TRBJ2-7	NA	TGCGCCAGAAGACAGGGAAGCTCCTACGAGCAGTACTTC	CARRQGSSYEQYF
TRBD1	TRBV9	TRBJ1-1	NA	TGTGCCAGCAGCTCCCATTCGACAGGGCCCACTGAAGCTTTCTTT	CASSSHSTGPTEAFF
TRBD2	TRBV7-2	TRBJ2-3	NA	TGTGCCAGCAGCTTAGGGACTAGCGGGACAAATACGCAGTATTTT	CASSLGTSGTNTQYF
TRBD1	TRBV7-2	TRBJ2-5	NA	TGTGCCAGCAGCGTCAGGACAGGGGGCGCAGAGACCCAGTACTTC	CASSVRTGGAETQYF
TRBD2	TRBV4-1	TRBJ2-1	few	TGCGCCAGCAGCCAAGATACTCGACTAGCCCCAGAGGGAAATGAGCAGTTCTTC	CASSQDTRLAPEGNEQFF
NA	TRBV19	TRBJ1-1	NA	TGTGCCAGTAGTAACGGACACTCGGAAGCTGAAGCTTTCTTT	CASSNGHSEAEAFF
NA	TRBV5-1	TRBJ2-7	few	TGCGCCAGCAGCCAAACAGGGTTCTCCTACGAGCAGTACTTC	CASSQTGFSYEQYF
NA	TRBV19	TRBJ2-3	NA	TGTGCCAGTAGTTCCTCCTTGGGCCACACAGATACGCAGTATTTT	CASSSSLGHTDTQYF
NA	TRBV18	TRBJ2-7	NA	TGTGCCAGCTCACCGAACGGTTACGAGCAGTACTTC	CASSPNGYEQYF
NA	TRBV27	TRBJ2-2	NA	TGTGCCAGCAGTTTCCGAGGCGGGGAGCTGTTTTTT	CASSFRGGELFF
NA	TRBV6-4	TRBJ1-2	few	TGTGCCAGCAGTGGAGGGACCCCCAGGGCTAACTATGGCTACACCTTC	CASSGGTPRANYGYTF
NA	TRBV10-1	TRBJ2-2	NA	TGCGCCAGCAGTGAGTCGACCATAGGCGGCGGGGAGCTGTTTTTT	CASSESTIGGGELFF
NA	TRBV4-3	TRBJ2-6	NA	TGCGCCAGCAGCCAAGACAGCAGCTCTGGGGCCAACGTCCTGACTTTC	CASSQDSSSGANVLTF
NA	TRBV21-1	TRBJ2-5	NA	TGTGCCAGCAGCAAGGAGGCTAGCGGGAGTTGGCAATACCAAGAGACCCAGTACTTC	CASSKEASGSWQYQETQYF
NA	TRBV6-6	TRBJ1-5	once	TGTGCCAGCAGTTACCTCCAGGGTCAGCCCCAGCATTTT	CASSYLQGQPQHF
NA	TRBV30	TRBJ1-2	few	TGTGCCTGGAGTGCACAATATGGCTACACCTTC	CAWSAQYGYTF
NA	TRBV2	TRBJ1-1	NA	TGTGCCAGCCAACTCAGGGCCCTGCCAGTAAACACTGAAGCTTTCTTT	CASQLRALPVNTEAFF
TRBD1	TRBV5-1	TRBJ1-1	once	TGCGCCAGCAGCTTCGCAGGGGGATTGAACACTGAAGCTTTCTTT	CASSFAGGLNTEAFF
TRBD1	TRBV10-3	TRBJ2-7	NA	TGTGCCATCGGGGGACAGGGGCCACACGAGCAGTACTTC	CAIGGQGPHEQYF
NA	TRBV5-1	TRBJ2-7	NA	TGCGCCAGCAAGGAGAATTTGGGGGAGCAGTACTTC	CASKENLGEQYF
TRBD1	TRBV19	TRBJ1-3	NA	TGTGCCAGTAGACCGACAGGGACTGGAAACACCATATATTTT	CASRPTGTGNTIYF
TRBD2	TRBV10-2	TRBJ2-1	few	TGCGCCAGCAGCAAGGTTGGACTAGCGGGATCCGCTTACAATGAGCAGTTCTTC	CASSKVGLAGSAYNEQFF
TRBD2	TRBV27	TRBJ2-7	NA	TGTGCCAGCAGTTTTGCTGCGGGAGCCACCTACGAGCAGTACTTC	CASSFAAGATYEQYF
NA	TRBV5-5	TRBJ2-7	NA	TGTGCCAGCAGCCGACAGGGCGGGGACTACGAGCAGTACTTC	CASSRQGGDYEQYF